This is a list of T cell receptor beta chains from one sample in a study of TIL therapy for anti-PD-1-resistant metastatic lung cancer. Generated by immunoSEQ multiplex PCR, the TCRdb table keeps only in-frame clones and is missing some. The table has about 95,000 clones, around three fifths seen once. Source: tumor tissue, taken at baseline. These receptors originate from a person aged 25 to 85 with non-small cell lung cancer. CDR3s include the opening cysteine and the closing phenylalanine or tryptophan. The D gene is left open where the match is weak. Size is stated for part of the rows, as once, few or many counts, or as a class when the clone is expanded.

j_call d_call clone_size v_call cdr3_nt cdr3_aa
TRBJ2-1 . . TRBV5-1 TGCGCCAGCAGCTTGGTGCCCCCCGGTAGAGGGAATGAGCAGTTCTTC CASSLVPPGRGNEQFF
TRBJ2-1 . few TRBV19 TGTGCCAGTCAAGGGTCGGCACGGGGGGCGCTGAACAATGAGCAGTTCTTC CASQGSARGALNNEQFF
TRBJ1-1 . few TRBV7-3 TGTGCCAGCAGCACGGACAGAAACACTGAAGCTTTCTTT CASSTDRNTEAFF
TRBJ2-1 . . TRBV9 TGTGCCAGCAGCTTTGATGGAAATGAGCAGTTCTTC CASSFDGNEQFF
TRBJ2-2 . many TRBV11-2 TGTGCCAGCAGCTCGAGGGGGGGACACACCGGGGAGCTGTTTTTT CASSSRGGHTGELFF
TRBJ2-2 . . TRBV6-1 TGTGCCAGCAGTGAAGTTTACAGGGCAAAATTTTTT CASSEVYRAKFF
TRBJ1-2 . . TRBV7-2 TGTGCCAGCAGCCCCCCCGCGCAGGGGTGGTTGGGCTACACCTTC CASSPPAQGWLGYTF
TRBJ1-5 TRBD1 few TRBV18 TGTGCCAGCTCACCACAAATGGACAGGGAGGCCCAGCATTTT CASSPQMDREAQHF
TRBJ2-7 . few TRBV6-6 TGTGCCAGCAGTACTCCTGCTGGGACCTACGAGCAGTACTTC CASSTPAGTYEQYF
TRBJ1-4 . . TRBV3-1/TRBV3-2 TGTGCCAGCAGCCAGACCGGGCCCTATGAAAAACTGTTTTTT CASSQTGPYEKLFF
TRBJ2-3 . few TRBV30 TGTGCCTGGAGTGAGGGAGGGGGAAAAGATACGCAGTATTTT CAWSEGGGKDTQYF
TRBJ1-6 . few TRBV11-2 TGTGCCAGCACCGGAGGGGTAACCCTCCACTTT CASTGGVTLHF
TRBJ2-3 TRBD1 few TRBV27 TGTGCCAGCAGGGGGACAGGGATAAGCACAGATACGCAGTATTTT CASRGTGISTDTQYF
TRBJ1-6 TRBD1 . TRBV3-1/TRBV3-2 TGTGCCAGCAGCCGGATACAGGGGAGTGGTAATTCACCCCTCCACTTT CASSRIQGSGNSPLHF
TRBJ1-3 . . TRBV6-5 TGTGCCAGCAGTTACTCTGGCGTGACCTCTGGAAACACCATATATTTT CASSYSGVTSGNTIYF
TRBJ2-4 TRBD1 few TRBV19 TGTGCCAGTAGTTTATCGACGGGACAGGGGGCGCGGGACTTC CASSLSTGQGARDF
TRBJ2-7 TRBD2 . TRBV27 TGTGCCAGCAGTAGTCCCGGGACTAGAGGCGACGAGCAGTACTTC CASSSPGTRGDEQYF
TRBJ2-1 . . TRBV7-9 TGTGCCAGCAGCCGGGTCGGCAATGAGCAGTTCTTC CASSRVGNEQFF
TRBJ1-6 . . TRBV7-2 TGTGCCAGCAGCTCCACAGTTTACTCCTATAATTCACCCCTCCACTTT CASSSTVYSYNSPLHF
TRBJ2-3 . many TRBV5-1 TGCGCCAGCAGTATGGGAGGCGGGGCACCAGATACGCAGTATTTT CASSMGGGAPDTQYF
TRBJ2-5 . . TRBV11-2 TGTGCCAGCAGCTTAGGGGTGGGTCAGGGGGAGACCCAGTACTTC CASSLGVGQGETQYF
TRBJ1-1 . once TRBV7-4 TGTGCCAGCAGCTTAGTCCCGGCATTTGAAGCTTTCTTT CASSLVPAFEAFF
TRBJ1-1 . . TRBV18 TGTGCCAGCTCACCGTTGGGCCGGAACACTGAAGCTTTCTTT CASSPLGRNTEAFF
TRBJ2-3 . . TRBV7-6 TGTGCCAGCAGCTTACTGTCCCCGCGGGGCACAGATACGCAGTATTTT CASSLLSPRGTDTQYF
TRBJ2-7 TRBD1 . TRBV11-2 TGTGCCAGCAGCTTAAGACAGGGGACCTACGAGCAGTACTTC CASSLRQGTYEQYF
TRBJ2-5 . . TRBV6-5 TGTGCCAGCAGTTACGGGCACCCGGGGCTCCAAGAGACCCAGTACTTC CASSYGHPGLQETQYF
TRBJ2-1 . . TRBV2 TGTGCCAGCAAACTTAGAGGGGGGTTGGGGTTACGGCAGTTCTTC CASKLRGGLGLRQFF
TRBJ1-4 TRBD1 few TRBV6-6 TGTGCCAGCAGCACCCAGACAGGGGGGGGTGAAAAACTGTTTTTT CASSTQTGGGEKLFF
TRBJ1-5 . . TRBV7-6 TGTGCCAGCAGCTTAGAAGGGGCCCATAGCAATCAGCCCCAGCATTTT CASSLEGAHSNQPQHF
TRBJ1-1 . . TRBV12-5 TGTGCTAGTGGTTTGGTACTCTGGAGGTTGGTTGCTTTCTTT CASGLVLWRLVAFF
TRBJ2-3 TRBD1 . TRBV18 TGTGCCAGCTCACCCAGGGACAGGGATAGCACAGATACGCAGTATTTT CASSPRDRDSTDTQYF
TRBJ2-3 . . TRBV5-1 TGCGCCAGCAGCTTAAGTGCGGGACCCGGGTATTTT CASSLSAGPGYF
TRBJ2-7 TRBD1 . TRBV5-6 TGTGCCAGCCGGACAGGGAGCTCCTACGAGCAGTACTTC CASRTGSSYEQYF
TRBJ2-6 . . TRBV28 TGTGCCACCCAACAGGGCTCTGGGGCCAACGTCCTGACTTTC CATQQGSGANVLTF
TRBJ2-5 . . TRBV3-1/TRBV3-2 TGTGCCAGCAGCCAAGAAGGGTGGGGGGAGACCCAGTACTTC CASSQEGWGETQYF
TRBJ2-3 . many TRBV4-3 TGCGCCAGCAGCCAAGGTTTGGCCTCCGGATTAGGTACGCAGTATTTT CASSQGLASGLGTQYF
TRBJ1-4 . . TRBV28 TGTGCCAGCAGTCCAACCGGGACGGCAACTAATGAAAAACTGTTTTTT CASSPTGTATNEKLFF
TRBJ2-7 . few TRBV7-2 TGTGCCAGCAGCTTTAGACAAGAGTACGAGCAGTACTTC CASSFRQEYEQYF
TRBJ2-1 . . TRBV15 TGTGCCACCAGCAGAACAGGTGGGCCCTACAATGAGCAGTTCTTC CATSRTGGPYNEQFF
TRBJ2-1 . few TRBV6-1 TGTGCCAGCAGTGAATGGGGCAGGGAATCGGGCAATGAGCAGTTCTTC CASSEWGRESGNEQFF
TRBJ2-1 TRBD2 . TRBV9 TGTGCCAGCAGCGTCGGACTAGTCTCTGGGAAAGAGCAGTTCTTC CASSVGLVSGKEQFF